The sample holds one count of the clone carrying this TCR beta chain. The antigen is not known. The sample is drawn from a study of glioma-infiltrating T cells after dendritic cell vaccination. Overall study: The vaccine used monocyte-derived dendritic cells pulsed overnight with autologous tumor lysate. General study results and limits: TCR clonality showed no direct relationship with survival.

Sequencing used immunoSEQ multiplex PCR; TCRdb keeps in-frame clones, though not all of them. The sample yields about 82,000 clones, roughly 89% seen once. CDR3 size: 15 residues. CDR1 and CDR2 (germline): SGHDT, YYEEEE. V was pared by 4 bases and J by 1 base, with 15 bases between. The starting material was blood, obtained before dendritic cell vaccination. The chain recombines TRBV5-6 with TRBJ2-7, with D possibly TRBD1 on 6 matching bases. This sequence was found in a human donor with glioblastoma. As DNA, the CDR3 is TGTGCCAGCAGCCCACAACAGGGACCATCCTACGAGCAGTACTTC. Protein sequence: CASSPQQGPSYEQYF.